Shown below are 6 T cell receptor beta chains from a single sample sequenced in a study of T cells in narcolepsy. TCRdb's copy holds only in-frame clones and misses some; the assay was immunoSEQ multiplex PCR. Altogether 34,000 or so clones are present, roughly 80% being singletons, with the ten largest covering around 3.7%. Sequenced sample: memory (CD45RA-) CD4+ T cells from blood. The source is a human donor in good health.

This clone was seen more than once but under ten times. The junction departs from the called germline gene at one end, perhaps through a read error. The chain couples TRBV5-1 to TRBJ2-1, with 12 nucleotides matching TRBD2. This CDR3 is 15 amino acids long. Germline lookup yields CDR1 SGHRS and CDR2 YFSETQ. CDR3 in amino acids: CASSFLAGGPNEQFF. CDR3 coding DNA: TGTGCCAGCAGCTTTCTAGCGGGAGGGCCAAATGAGCAGTTCTTC.

The J gene is TRBJ1-6, the V gene TRBV9, with D possibly matching TRBD1 (5 bases). This CDR3 is 15 amino acids long. CDR1 is SGDLS, CDR2 YYNGEE, per germline. Trimming cost V 0 bases and J 6 bases, with 10 bases left between them. The CDR3 spells CASSVEVGTNSPLHF. The CDR3 nucleotides read TGTGCCAGCAGCGTAGAAGTGGGGACTAATTCACCCCTCCACTTT.

This clone was detected only a few times. This sequence joins TRBV7-6 and TRBJ1-1; the D is unclear. The CDR3 is made up of 13 amino acids. V was cut by 1 base and J by 3 bases, with 6 bases left in between. Germline loops: CDR1 SGHVS, CDR2 FNYEAQ. The CDR3 sequence is CASSLGQHTEAFF. DNA for the CDR3: TGTGCCAGCAGCTTAGGGCAGCACACTGAAGCTTTCTTT.

The chain uses TRBV29-1 and TRBJ2-3; 10 bases agree with TRBD2. Germline CDR1 reads SQVTM; CDR2 reads ANQGSEA. This CDR3 has 14 amino acids. V shed 1 base, J shed 5 bases, and the junction held 3 bases outside the gene matches. CDR3 coding DNA: TGCAGCGTTGAAGTTCGACTAGCGGGAGATACGCAGTATTTT. Residues: CSVEVRLAGDTQYF.

V gene TRBV5-6 combines with J gene TRBJ2-1; 13 bases map to TRBD2. The trim removed 4 bases at V and 7 bases at J, leaving 2 bases unmatched. The CDR3 is 14 amino acids. In germline, CDR1 is SGHDT, CDR2 YYEEEE. CDR3 sequence reads: CASSVGLAGNEQFF. The DNA of the CDR3 is TGTGCCAGCAGCGTGGGACTAGCGGGAAATGAGCAGTTCTTC.

The genes are TRBV27 and TRBJ2-1, with D maybe TRBD1 (5 bases). In germline, CDR1 is MNHEY, CDR2 SMNVEV (reference sequence). The CDR3 has 15 amino acids. The V end was cut by 2 bases, the J end by 6 bases, with 14 bases between. CDR3 region: CASSLIARVSNEQFF. The CDR3 nucleotides read TGTGCCAGCAGTTTAATCGCCAGGGTGAGCAATGAGCAGTTCTTC.